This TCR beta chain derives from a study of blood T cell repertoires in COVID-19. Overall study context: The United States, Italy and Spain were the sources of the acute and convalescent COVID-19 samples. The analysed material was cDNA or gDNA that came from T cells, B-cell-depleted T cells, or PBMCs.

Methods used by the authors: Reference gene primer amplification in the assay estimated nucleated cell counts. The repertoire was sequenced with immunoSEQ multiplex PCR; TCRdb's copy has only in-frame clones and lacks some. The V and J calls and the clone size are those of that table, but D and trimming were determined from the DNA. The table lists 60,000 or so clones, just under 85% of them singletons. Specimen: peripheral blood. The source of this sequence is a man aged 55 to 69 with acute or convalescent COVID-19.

CDR3 residues: CASSWGQGRTNYGYTF. CDR3 bases: TGTGCCAGCAGTTGGGGACAGGGTAGGACTAACTATGGCTACACCTTC. The chain joins TRBV6-5 to TRBJ1-2, with 9 bases aligning to TRBD1. The CDR3 runs to 16 residues. Germline V gene sequence: CDR1 MNHEY, CDR2 SVGAGI. After removal of 4 bases from V and 0 bases from J, the junction contained 6 bases not matched to a gene.